The sequence of this T cell receptor (beta chain) was determined in a study of blood T cell repertoires in COVID-19 (dated by TCRdb to about 2020). About the full investigation: Samples covering the acute and convalescent phases of COVID-19 were provided by collaborators in the United States, Italy and Spain. Subjects who had been exposed to COVID-19, were actively infected with it, or had recovered from it provided the deeply sampled blood TCRbeta repertoires that made up the dataset. A de-identified subject ID, COVID-19 status, age in years and sex were almost always included in the sample metadata. Samples came from the ongoing ImmuneRACE study (first 160 participants) plus 1,254 subjects from 6 global collaborators. Where available, HLA class I and class II types were obtained from metadata supplied by the sample provider rather than from assay-based typing. The prospective study material was composed of cDNA or gDNA derived from T cells, B-cell-depleted T cells, or PBMCs. The repertoires were released in a freely available public database meant as a resource for research on the immune response to SARS-CoV-2.

Turning to this clone: There is no known antigen for this receptor. No clone much larger than this one lies a single base away; base qualities are absent.

Germline trimming amounts to 1 base on V and 0 bases on J, with 10 as the count of junction bases outside the gene matches. The CDR1 and CDR2 encoded by the germline V gene are KGHSH and LQKENI. Spanning cysteine to phenylalanine, the CDR3 consists of 19 amino acids. Only the CDR3 part of the read is kept: 57 bases, read in frame from the first base. The immunoSEQ Assay, a bias-controlled multiplex PCR, was used to amplify TCRbeta CDR3 regions from genomic DNA. The authors' analysis ran thus. The number of nucleated cells in each sample was estimated from the amplification of reference gene primers within the assay. To quantify the absolute abundance of each unique TCRbeta CDR3 rearrangement, sequence reads were collapsed and filtered. Productive Simpson clonality was computed per sample as the square root of Simpson's diversity index over productive rearrangements. Not all clones reach the TCRdb copy of this immuneACCESS table, which keeps in-frame sequences only. Checked studies attribute under half of the gap to unresolved V genes and leave the rest unexplained. V and J calls plus clone size are reproduced from that table; the DNA served to infer D and trimming. A total of around 370,000 clones appear in this sample, around 90% of them only once. About 6.8% of the sample lies in the top ten.

Study-level results and caveats: The amount of clinical and demographic metadata varied by source and participant and was provided uncurated.

Collaborating institutions collected whole blood in K2EDTA tubes following their own protocols. For TCRbeta analysis, collaborators shipped samples in one of three forms: frozen whole blood, isolated PBMCs, or DNA extracted from either of those sample types. The receptor comes from a man younger than 30 with active or convalescent COVID-19. Sample: peripheral blood. This chain is built from TRBV18 and TRBJ2-1; the junction holds 9 bases that match TRBD2. The DNA sequence is given as TGTGCCAGCTCACCACAGCCTAGCGGGGCCCAGATCTCCTACAATGAGCAGTTCTTC. It specifies CASSPQPSGAQISYNEQFF.